This TCR beta chain was identified during a study of T cell responses to AZD1222 COVID-19 vaccine. The V end was cut by 1 base, the J end by 11 bases, with 14 bases between. Germline CDR1 reads SGHTA; CDR2 reads FQGNSA. This CDR3 contains 14 residues. TCRdb's copy holds only in-frame clones and misses some; the assay was immunoSEQ multiplex PCR. The sample holds under 130,000 clones, less than 95% seen once. The chain recombines TRBV7-2 with TRBJ1-4; D is possibly TRBD1 (5 bases). Sequencing used peripheral blood, obtained on day 0 of AZD1222 vaccination. The source is an adult in good health. The CDR3 loop reads CASSLVQGGWKLFF. The CDR3 DNA reads as TGTGCCAGCAGCTTAGTGCAGGGAGGGTGGAAACTGTTTTTT.